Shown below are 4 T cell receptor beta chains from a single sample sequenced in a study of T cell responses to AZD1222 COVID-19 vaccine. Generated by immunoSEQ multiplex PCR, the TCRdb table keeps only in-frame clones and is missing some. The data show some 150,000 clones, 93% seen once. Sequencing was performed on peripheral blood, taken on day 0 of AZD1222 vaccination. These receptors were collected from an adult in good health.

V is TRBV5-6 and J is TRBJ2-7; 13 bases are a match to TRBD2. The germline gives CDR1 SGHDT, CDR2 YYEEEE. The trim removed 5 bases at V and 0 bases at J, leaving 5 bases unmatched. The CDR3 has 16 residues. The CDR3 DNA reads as TGTGCCAGCAGACGCCGGACTAGCGGGAGCTCCTACGAGCAGTACTTC. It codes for CASRRRTSGSSYEQYF.

CDR3 DNA: TGTGCCACTCGACCCCGGGTCCCCTACGAGCAGTACTTC. It translates to CATRPRVPYEQYF. This rearrangement joins TRBV6-5 to TRBJ2-7; D call uncertain. The CDR3 runs 13 residues. Germline V CDR1 and CDR2: MNHEY, SVGAGI. The ends were cut back, 10 bases at V and 2 bases at J, with 15 bases in the middle.

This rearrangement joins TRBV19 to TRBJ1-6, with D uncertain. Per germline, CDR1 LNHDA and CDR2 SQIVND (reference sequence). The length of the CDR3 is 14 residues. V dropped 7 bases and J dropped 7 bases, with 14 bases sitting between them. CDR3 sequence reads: CASTSEQVNSPLHF. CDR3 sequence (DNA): TGTGCCAGTACGTCAGAACAAGTAAATTCACCCCTCCACTTT.

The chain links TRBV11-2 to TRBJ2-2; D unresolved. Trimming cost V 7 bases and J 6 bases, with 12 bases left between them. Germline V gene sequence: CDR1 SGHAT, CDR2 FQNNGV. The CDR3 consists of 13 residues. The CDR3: CASNAYGAGELFF. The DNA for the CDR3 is TGTGCCAGCAACGCCTATGGGGCCGGGGAGCTGTTTTTT.